Listed below are T cell receptor beta chains from one sample, sequenced in a study of T cell changes during pregnancy in multiple sclerosis. Method: immunoSEQ multiplex PCR; TCRdb's copy keeps in-frame clones and lacks some. The sample includes approximately 35,000 clones, roughly nine tenths of them seen just once. Source: CD4+ T cells from peripheral blood mononuclear cells, taken after pregnancy. The receptors derive from a female donor in good health, enrolled as a control in a pregnancy study. CDR3s include the opening cysteine and the closing phenylalanine or tryptophan. A D gene is named only where the DNA matches it firmly. Clone sizes are given selectively: once, few, many, or a class where the clone is expanded.

once	TRBV5-4	TRBJ2-7	15	TRBD2	TGTGCCAGCAGCTTGGTTCTAGCGGGGGGCTACGAGCAGTACTTC	CASSLVLAGGYEQYF
-	TRBV25-1	TRBJ2-5	17	-	TGTGCCCTAGAACATGGGGAGGCGGGGACGATCAAAGAGACCCAGTACTTC	CALEHGEAGTIKETQYF
-	TRBV7-9	TRBJ2-4	19	-	TGTGCCAGCAGCTTAGCGCAAATGGTATTAGCGGTGAGGGCTGACATTCAGTACTTC	CASSLAQMVLAVRADIQYF
-	TRBV2	TRBJ2-5	14	-	TGTGCCAGCAGTGAATTGATTAAGGGGGTGACCCAGTACTTC	CASSELIKGVTQYF
-	TRBV4-3	TRBJ1-2	14	-	TGCGCCAGCAGCCAAACAGGGTCCAACTATGGCTACACCTTC	CASSQTGSNYGYTF
-	TRBV11-2	TRBJ2-1	14	-	TGTGCCAGCAGCCGGGGTGGAACCTACAATGAGCAGTTCTTC	CASSRGGTYNEQFF
-	TRBV10-3	TRBJ1-1	15	TRBD1	TGTGCCATCAGGGGACAGGGGGCGAAGTTGGCTGAAGCTTTCTTT	CAIRGQGAKLAEAFF
-	TRBV7-3	TRBJ2-1	16	TRBD1	TGTGCCAGCAGCTTAACAGGGACAGGGACCTACAATGAGCAGTTCTTC	CASSLTGTGTYNEQFF
-	TRBV7-7	TRBJ2-5	14	TRBD2	TGTGCCAGCAGCCCCCAGGGGACTAGCGGGACCCAGTACTTC	CASSPQGTSGTQYF
-	TRBV27	TRBJ2-7	14	-	TGTGCCAGCAGTTGGGACTGGACCTCCTACGAGCAGTACTTC	CASSWDWTSYEQYF
-	TRBV6-6	TRBJ1-3	16	-	TGTGCCAGCAGTTACGATATACAGATCTCTGGAAACACCATATATTTT	CASSYDIQISGNTIYF
medium-sized	TRBV12-5	TRBJ1-6	17	TRBD1	TGTGCTAGTGGTTCCGCTCAGACAGGGCACCATAATTCACCCCTCCACTTT	CASGSAQTGHHNSPLHF
-	TRBV6-5	TRBJ1-3	13	-	TGTGCCAGCAGCCCCTTCGAGCGAAACACCATATATTTT	CASSPFERNTIYF
-	TRBV7-2	TRBJ1-2	14	TRBD1	TGTGCCAGCAGCCCCCCGGGACAGGGCGGTGGCTACACCTTC	CASSPPGQGGGYTF
-	TRBV28	TRBJ1-6	18	-	TGTGCCAGCAGACCTACAAACGGGGGGCTGGTCTATAATTCACCCCTCCACTTT	CASRPTNGGLVYNSPLHF
-	TRBV19	TRBJ2-1	16	TRBD2	TGTGCCAGTACCGAAACCCTAGCGGCCCCGAGGAATGAGCAGTTCTTC	CASTETLAAPRNEQFF
-	TRBV28	TRBJ1-5	11	-	TGTGCCACCGGGGGGCTTCAGCCCCAGCATTTT	CATGGLQPQHF
-	TRBV19	TRBJ1-6	15	TRBD1	TGTGCCAGTAGTCTAAGGACAGGGAATAATTCACCCCTCCACTTT	CASSLRTGNNSPLHF